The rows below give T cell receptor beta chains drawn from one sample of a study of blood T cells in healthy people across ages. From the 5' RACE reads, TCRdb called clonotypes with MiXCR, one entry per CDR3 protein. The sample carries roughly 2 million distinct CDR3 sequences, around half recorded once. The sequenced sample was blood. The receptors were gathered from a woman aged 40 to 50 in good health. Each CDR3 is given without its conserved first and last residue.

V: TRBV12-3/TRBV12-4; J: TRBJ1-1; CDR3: ASSLRPGGVNTEAF
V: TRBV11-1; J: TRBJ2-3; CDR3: ASSLGTSGGMDTQY
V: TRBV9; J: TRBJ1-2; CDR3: ASSVQQGAPNYGYT
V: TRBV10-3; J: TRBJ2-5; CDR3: AISLTSGGRETQY
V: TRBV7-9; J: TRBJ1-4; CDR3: ASSAGQETNEKLF
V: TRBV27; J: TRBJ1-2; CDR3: ASSLSGGPNGYT
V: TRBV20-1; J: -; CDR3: SAVLPGTGSMGTQY
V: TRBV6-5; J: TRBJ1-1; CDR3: ASSYSWNTEAF
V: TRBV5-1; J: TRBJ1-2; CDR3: ASSDQTGLFNGYT
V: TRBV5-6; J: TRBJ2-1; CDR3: ASSQVGPSEQF
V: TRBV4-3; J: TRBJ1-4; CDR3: VSSPKRGEKLF